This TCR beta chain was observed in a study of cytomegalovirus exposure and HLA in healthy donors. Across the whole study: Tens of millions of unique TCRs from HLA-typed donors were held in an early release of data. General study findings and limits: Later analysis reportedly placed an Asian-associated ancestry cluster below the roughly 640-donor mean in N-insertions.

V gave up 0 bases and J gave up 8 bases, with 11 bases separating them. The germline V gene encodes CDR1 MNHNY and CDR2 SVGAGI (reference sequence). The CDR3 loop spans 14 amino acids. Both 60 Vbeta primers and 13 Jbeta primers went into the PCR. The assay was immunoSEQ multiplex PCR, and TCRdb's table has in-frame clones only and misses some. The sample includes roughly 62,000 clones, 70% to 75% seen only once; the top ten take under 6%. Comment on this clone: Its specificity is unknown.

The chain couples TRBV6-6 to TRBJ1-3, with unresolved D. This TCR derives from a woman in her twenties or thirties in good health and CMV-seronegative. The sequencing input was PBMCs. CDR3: CASSYSEQVHTIYF. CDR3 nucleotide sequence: TGTGCCAGCAGTTACTCCGAGCAGGTGCACACCATATATTTT.